This T cell receptor beta chain was found in a study of blood T cell repertoires in COVID-19. Looking at the study overall: Researchers got acute and convalescent COVID-19 samples from the United States, Italy and Spain. The analysed material was cDNA or gDNA that came from T cells, B-cell-depleted T cells, or PBMCs.

In the authors' workflow: Researchers report that nucleated cell counts were estimated from reference gene primer amplification. The assay was immunoSEQ multiplex PCR, and TCRdb's table has in-frame clones only and misses some. The V and J calls and clone size come from that table; D and trimming were worked out from the DNA. The profile shows 86,000 or so clones, around 85% of them singletons. This TCR was sampled from a man aged 70-80 years with acute or convalescent COVID-19. Sequencing was done on a sample of peripheral blood.

As DNA, the CDR3 is TGTGCCACCAGCAGAGATGCGGGACCTAACACTGAAGCTTTCTTT. Translation gives CATSRDAGPNTEAFF. V and J are TRBV15 and TRBJ1-1; D is possibly TRBD1 (5 bases). Trimming left V 0 bases short and J 2 bases short, with 10 bases between. Germline CDR1 reads LNHNV; CDR2 reads YYDKDF (reference sequence). The CDR3 sequence is 15 residues long. Filled out from reference TRBV15 and TRBJ1-1, the complete variable domain reads DAMVIQNPRYQVTQFGKPVTLSCSQTLNHNVMYWYQQKSSQAPKLLFHYYDKDFNNEADTPDNFQSRRPNTSFCFLDIRSPGLGDTAMYLCATSRDAGPNTEAFFGQGTRLTVV.